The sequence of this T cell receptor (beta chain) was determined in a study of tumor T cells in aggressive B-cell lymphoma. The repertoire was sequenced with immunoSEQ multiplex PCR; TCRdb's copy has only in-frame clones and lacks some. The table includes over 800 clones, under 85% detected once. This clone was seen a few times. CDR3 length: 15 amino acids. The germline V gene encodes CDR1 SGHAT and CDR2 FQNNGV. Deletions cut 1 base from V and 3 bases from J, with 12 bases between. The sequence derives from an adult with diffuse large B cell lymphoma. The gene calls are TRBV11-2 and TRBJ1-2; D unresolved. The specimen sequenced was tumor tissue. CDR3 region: CASSLGPGGDYGYTF. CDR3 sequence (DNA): TGTGCCAGCAGCTTAGGACCCGGCGGGGACTATGGCTACACCTTC. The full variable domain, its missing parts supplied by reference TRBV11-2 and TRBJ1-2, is EAGVAQSPRYKIIEKRQSVAFWCNPISGHATLYWYQQILGQGPKLLIQFQNNGVVDDSQLPKDRFSAERLKGVDSTLKIQPAKLEDSAVYLCASSLGPGGDYGYTFGSGTRLTVV.